This TCR beta chain was obtained from a study of STAT5B mutations in CD4+ large granular lymphocyte leukemia. Study-wide points: TRBV06-family usage was enriched in top patient clones (8/27) versus controls (2/35).

In the authors' methods: Productive clonotypes were detectable down to 2.59 x 10-5 frequency. Produced via immunoSEQ multiplex PCR; TCRdb's table is partial and in-frame only. V and J calls and clone size are as listed in that table; D and trimming were resolved from the DNA. The sample includes roughly 30,000 clones, about 90% seen only once; the top ten take less than 3.5%. Germline V gives CDR1 SGHNT, CDR2 YYREEE (reference sequence). Trimming left V 4 bases short and J 7 bases short, with 24 bases between. The CDR3 loop spans 17 amino acids. Concerning this clone itself: What it binds is unknown.

This TCR was recovered from a human donor in good health. The V gene is TRBV5-4, the J gene TRBJ2-1, with TRBD1 as a possible D gene (6 bases). The sequencing sample was made of CD4+ T cells from blood buffy coats. The CDR3 sequence is CASSTAQVGRGSNEQFF. CDR3 bases: TGTGCCAGCAGCACAGCCCAAGTCGGCAGGGGAAGTAATGAGCAGTTCTTC.